The clone carrying this T cell receptor beta chain has a count of ten or more. Antigen unknown. As an off-target read in a library built for alpha chains, this beta chain has a frequency of little significance. V lost 6 bases to trimming and J lost 1 base, with 9 bases between them. The CDR3 runs 14 residues. This specimen comes from a study of spatial heterogeneity in lung cancer. TCRdb used MiXCR to reprocess the 5' RACE reads, holding one entry per CDR3 protein. Found here are about 6,000 distinct CDR3 sequences, about 14% of them singletons; the top ten hold 10% to 12%. Study-wide points: It was estimated that coverage of tumor T cells reached about 7% for alpha chains and approximately 13% for beta chains. Nonsynonymous mutations, ubiquitous and regional, were tracked respectively by counts of ubiquitous and regional expanded TCRs. Counts of expanded intratumoral alpha and beta TCRs tracked tumor mutation counts.

Time point described: sample taken at primary tumor resection. There were 75 or so donors, all of them untreated patients with early-stage non-small cell lung cancer. Researchers sequenced whole RNA taken from tumor, nontumor lung or frozen PBMC without sorting. The receptor was derived from a male donor with early-stage non-small cell lung cancer. The sample here was lung tumor tissue, taken at surgery. The rearrangement links TRBV12-3 or TRBV12-4 to TRBJ2-2; D unresolved. CDR3 loop: CASSQGRNTGELFF. The DNA of the CDR3 is TGTGCCAGCAGCCAAGGACGGAACACCGGGGAGCTGTTTTTT.